This TCR beta chain was captured in a study of blood T cells in healthy people across ages (dated by TCRdb to about 2015). About the study as a whole: In model experiments, roughly one uniquely barcoded TCR beta cDNA molecule per two T cells was captured by template switching. Using deep sequencing normalized with unique cDNA molecular identifiers, the study measured how TCR beta repertoire diversity changes with age. Donors of different ages were randomly distributed across sequencing lanes to avoid experimental bias. The donors were split into four age groups: young (average 16 years), middle-aged (39), aged (more than 60) and long-lived (roughly 86). Using the same blood draw, the study looked at two additional independent replicas of 1 million unique cDNA reads for two donors, one aged 18 to 30 and the other aged 80 or older. General conclusions and limits of the study: Compared with the aged group, more naive CD4+ T cells, fewer expanded clones and increased TCR diversity were shown by the long-lived group, suggesting age selection. Donor CMV infection status was unknown, potentially confounding age-related changes in expanded clonotypes. Total diversity estimates from one million sequenced T cells were considered lower bounds and underestimates. Conclusive comparison of naive and antigen-experienced compartments was prevented by the profiling of bulk unsorted PBMCs. The percentage of naive T cells measured by flow cytometry correlated strongly with observed TCR beta diversity. As age increased, observed TCR beta diversity per million T cells dropped in a roughly linear way, and a significant reduction was already evident by age 40.

Systemically healthy Caucasian individuals from Russia, approximately 39 in total and aged roughly 6 to 100 years, were included as donors. Roughly 9.5 milliliters of peripheral blood were drawn from each donor into EDTA-treated Vacutainer tubes. Ficoll-Paque density-gradient centrifugation was used to isolate PBMCs, with at least 6.5 million per sample. Trizol reagent was used to extract total RNA from PBMCs, with at least 6 micrograms per sample. For every donor, an aliquot of PBMCs went through flow cytometry to measure the percentages of naive CD45RAhigh/CD27high T cells. Libraries came from 5' RACE. The data were produced on an Illumina HiSeq 2500. The second PCR ran for roughly 6 to 11 cycles and used a J-beta primer mix along with a sample-barcoded 5' primer. Each TCR beta cDNA molecule received a unique molecular identifier from a template-switch 5' adaptor carrying 12 random nucleotides. Each sample yielded at least 2.5 million CDR3-containing paired-end reads. All of the RNA was converted into first-strand cDNA using the Mint cDNA synthesis kit, with a TRBC-specific oligonucleotide serving as the primer. Following uracil-DNA glycosylase treatment, a first 18-cycle PCR with universal primers M1SS and BC2_uni_R was performed on all cDNA. The original methods were these. Each sample was normalized by randomly selecting 1 million high-quality reads, each carrying a distinct molecular identifier. Reads with shared molecular identifiers were discarded instead of being binned into consensus sequences. MiTCR, run with a Q25 quality threshold and the strictest error-elimination algorithm, handled CDR3 identification, clonotype clustering and error correction. A nonparametric unseen species model with Euler transformation was used to estimate lower-bound total TCR beta diversity. The public reads were quality trimmed at Q25 with fastp and then assembled into clones with MiXCR by TCRdb, keeping productive beta chains. Rows are unified per CDR3 protein, each entry keeping the most common DNA and genes. These V and J calls derive from TCRdb rather than the authors' analysis. This sample comprises 630,000 or so distinct CDR3 sequences, about 30% of them detected only once. 15% of the sample lies in the top ten.

CDR1 MNHNY and CDR2 SVGAGI are derived from the germline V gene (reference sequence). Its CDR3 holds 14 amino acids, cysteine through phenylalanine. The kept DNA is CDR3 alone, 42 bases in frame from the first base. Clipping removes 7 bases from V and 0 bases from J, with 3 as the unmatched junction base count. Worth noting for this clonotype: It has no known antigen specificity. No clone much larger than this one lies a single base away; base qualities are absent.

This receptor was identified in a woman of 80 years or more in good health. Donor details come from another sample of the same person, matched by shared clones. The sample taken for sequencing was blood. The chain is made from TRBV6-6 and TRBJ2-1; 7 nucleotides in the junction match TRBD1. Here is the DNA: TGTGCCAGCATAGGGGGCGACTCCTACAATGAGCAGTTCTTC. Its product reads: CASIGGDSYNEQFF.